Each of the 10 T cell receptor beta chains below was sequenced from the same sample in a study of blood T cells in healthy people across ages. A second PCR of roughly 6 to 12 cycles used a sample-barcoded 5' primer and a J-beta primer mix. MiXCR, run by TCRdb on the 5' RACE reads, gives a single entry per CDR3 protein. The sample has hundreds of thousands of distinct CDR3 sequences; 45% to 70% are singletons. Material for sequencing was blood. These receptors were taken from a man aged 40-49 years in good health.

The V gene is TRBV2, the J gene TRBJ2-1, with 9 bases fitting TRBD2. This CDR3 has 15 amino acids. Germline V gene data show CDR1 as SNHLY and CDR2 as FYNNEI. V dropped 3 bases and J dropped 9; count of bases not matched to a gene: 9. DNA for the CDR3: TGTGCCAGCAGTGATGATTTAGCGGGGGAGGGTGAGCAGTTCTTC. Translated: CASSDDLAGEGEQFF. Using reference TRBV2 and TRBJ2-1 for the parts outside the CDR3, the full variable domain is EPEVTQTPSHQVTQMGQEVILRCVPISNHLYFYWYRQILGQKVEFLVSFYNNEISEKSEIFDDQFSVERPDGSNFTLKIRSTKLEDSAMYFCASSDDLAGEGEQFFGPGTRLTVL.

The chain is built from TRBV20-1 and TRBJ2-3; D may be TRBD1 or TRBD2 (5 bases each). CDR3 length: 16 amino acids. V was trimmed by 5 bases and J by 6 bases, leaving 24 bases between them. Germline V CDR1 and CDR2: DFQATT, SNEGSKA (reference sequence). The CDR3 DNA sequence: TGCAGTGCTCGGGTCCGTGGGGCGGACTCACTTGATACGCAGTATTTT. Translated: CSARVRGADSLDTQYF.

CDR3: CASSLRGGSSEAFF. Written as DNA, the CDR3 is TGTGCCAGCAGCTTACGAGGGGGCAGTTCTGAAGCTTTCTTT. This chain connects TRBV7-3 to TRBJ1-1; 7 nucleotides line up with TRBD1. The trim removed 2 bases at V and 6 bases at J, leaving 6 bases unmatched. The length of the CDR3 is 14 residues. Germline assignment: CDR1 SGHTA and CDR2 FQGTGA.

This chain uses TRBV4-1 with TRBJ2-7; TRBD1 matches 9 bases. Germline V gives CDR1 MGHRA, CDR2 YSYEKL. Germline trimming cut 4 bases from V and 2 bases from J; bases unmatched to any gene: 9. CDR3 length equals 16 residues. The DNA for the CDR3 is TGCGCCAGCAGCCGAGTGCCGGGACAGGGACCCTACGAGCAGTACTTC. Amino acids: CASSRVPGQGPYEQYF.

Details on this clonotype: One end of the junction does not line up with germline, which may come from a read error. The V gene is TRBV28, the J gene TRBJ1-2; the D gene is possibly TRBD1 (6 bases). This CDR3 region has 13 residues. Germline V gives CDR1 MDHEN, CDR2 SYDVKM. CDR3 protein: CVSSRGQNYGYTF. DNA of the CDR3: TGTGTCAGCAGCAGAGGACAGAACTATGGCTACACCTTC.

The chain links TRBV6-6 to TRBJ2-6; 11 nucleotides align to TRBD1. Per germline, CDR1 MNHNY and CDR2 SVGAGI (reference sequence). Trimming at V came to 8 bases and at J to 2 bases, leaving 8 bases not matched to a gene. The CDR3 extends over 17 amino acids. CDR3 amino acids: CASLGQGASPGANVLTF. DNA for the CDR3: TGTGCCAGCTTAGGACAGGGGGCATCCCCTGGGGCCAACGTCCTGACTTTC.

The chain couples TRBV5-1 to TRBJ1-5; D is ambiguous. From germline, CDR1 is SGHRS and CDR2 YFSETQ. CDR3 length: 15 residues. Trimming took off 0 bases at V and 4 bases at J, with 11 bases between the two ends. CDR3 residues: CASSLGPEYNQPQHF. The CDR3 DNA reads TGCGCCAGCAGCTTGGGACCGGAATATAATCAGCCCCAGCATTTT.

This rearrangement joins TRBV18 to TRBJ1-1; 10 positions agree with TRBD1. The CDR3 runs 17 residues. With V trimmed by 2 bases and J by 1 base, 7 bases remained unmatched. Germline values: CDR1 KGHSH, CDR2 LQKENI. CDR3 sequence: CASSPTGTGAGNTEAFF. The CDR3 bases are TGTGCCAGCTCACCAACCGGGACAGGGGCAGGGAACACTGAAGCTTTCTTT.

The chain links TRBV28 to TRBJ1-5; maybe TRBD1 (6 bases). The CDR3 consists of 14 residues. The V gene's germline CDR1 is MDHEN and CDR2 SYDVKM. Trimming cost V 2 bases and J 3 bases, with 8 bases left between them. The CDR3 here is CASSLPGVNQPQHF. The DNA of the CDR3 is TGTGCCAGCAGTTTACCAGGGGTCAATCAGCCCCAGCATTTT.

Of note for this clonotype: In this CDR3 the conserved last residue, phenylalanine or tryptophan, is missing, so a read error is likely. V gene TRBV20-1 combines with J gene TRBJ2-6; D possibly corresponds to TRBD1 (5 bases). Per the germline V gene, CDR1 is DFQATT and CDR2 is SNEGSKA (reference sequence). The V end lost 3 bases, the J end lost 1 base, and 19 bases lay between the germline ends. CDR3 size: 18 residues. CDR3: CSASATGRVGSGANVLTL. CDR3 DNA sequence: TGCAGTGCTAGCGCAACAGGCAGGGTTGGGTCTGGGGCCAACGTCCTGACTTTA.